These T cell receptor beta chains were read from a single sample in a study of Graves' ophthalmopathy and Graves' hyperthyroidism. TCRdb re-derived calls from the multiplex PCR reads in MiXCR, one entry per CDR3 protein. The sample includes 20,000 to 30,000 distinct CDR3 sequences, almost 50% seen only once; the top ten take 6.5%. Material for sequencing was peripheral blood. The source of these receptors is an adult woman with stable Graves' hyperthyroidism. Both conserved end residues are part of each CDR3. D genes are given only for firm matches. For some rows the clone size is stated as once, few or many, or as a class when expanded; others skip it.

. | TRBJ2-1 | TRBV12-3/TRBV12-4 | once | TGTGCCAGCAGCTTTGACGCGGCCTCCTACAATGAGCAGTTCTTC | CASSFDAASYNEQFF
TRBD2 | TRBJ2-7 | TRBV29-1 | . | TGCAGCGTTGCATGCGGGGGTGCACCTCCGTGCTCCTACGAGCAGTACTTC | CSVACGGAPPCSYEQYF
. | TRBJ1-5 | TRBV5-8 | . | TGTGCCAGCCGGGGGGAGCGGACTCAGCCCCAGCATTTT | CASRGERTQPQHF
. | TRBJ2-3 | TRBV12-3/TRBV12-4 | many | TGTGCCAGCAGTCGTATGCCTAGGACACCTAAGGACACAGATACGCAGTATTTT | CASSRMPRTPKDTDTQYF
TRBD1 | TRBJ1-4 | TRBV7-3 | once | TGTGCCAGCAGCGACGACAGGGTTGGTCTGTTTTTT | CASSDDRVGLFF
. | TRBJ2-1 | TRBV6-1 | many | TGTGCCAGCAGTGAAGCGGTCAGGGATCCCTCCTACAATGAGCAGTTCTTC | CASSEAVRDPSYNEQFF
. | TRBJ2-3 | TRBV12-3/TRBV12-4 | many | TGTGCCAGCAGTTTAGTCCAGGGGAGTTTAGATACGCAGTATTTT | CASSLVQGSLDTQYF
. | TRBJ2-1 | TRBV7-6 | . | TGTGCCAGCGGGCGCATCGCGGGGACATACAATGAGCAGTTCTTC | CASGRIAGTYNEQFF
. | TRBJ2-1 | TRBV20-1 | medium-sized | TGCAGTGCTTCGCTGGACGTCTACAATGAGCAGTTCTTC | CSASLDVYNEQFF
TRBD2 | TRBJ2-3 | TRBV7-3 | medium-sized | TGTGCCAGCAGCTCTATGGAGCGGGAGACACTCAATACGCAGTATTTT | CASSSMERETLNTQYF
TRBD2 | TRBJ2-5 | TRBV29-1 | . | TGCAGCGTGCTCACTAGCGGACCCGAGACCCAGTACTTC | CSVLTSGPETQYF
. | TRBJ1-5 | TRBV3-1 | few | TGTGCCAGCAGCCAAGAATGGGGGCAGGGCAATCAGGCCCAGCATTTT | CASSQEWGQGNQAQHF
. | TRBJ2-2 | TRBV5-4 | . | TGTGCCAGCAGCTTGGGGGGCGGGACAAGCGACGGGGAGCTGTTTTTT | CASSLGGGTSDGELFF
TRBD1 | TRBJ2-5 | TRBV7-3 | . | TGTGCCAGCAGCGCCGGGACAGGGATGCGAGAGACCCAGTACTTC | CASSAGTGMRETQYF
. | TRBJ2-7 | TRBV5-8 | . | TGTGCCAGCAGCTCCGACAGAGCCTACGAGCAGTACTTC | CASSSDRAYEQYF
. | TRBJ1-3 | TRBV10-1 | once | TGCGCCAGCAGCGGGACGCCTCACTCTGAAAACACCATATATTTT | CASSGTPHSENTIYF
TRBD2 | TRBJ2-5 | TRBV4-1 | . | TGCGCCAGCAGCCACTTGAGGGGACTAGCGGGAGAGACCCAGTACTTC | CASSHLRGLAGETQYF
TRBD2 | TRBJ2-1 | TRBV7-9 | . | TGTGCCAGCAGGTACCCTAGCGGGAGAGAGAGCTACAATGAGCAGTTCTTC | CASRYPSGRESYNEQFF
. | TRBJ2-7 | TRBV9 | . | . | CASSVVSSGELFFGEEEQYF
. | TRBJ2-1 | TRBV5-1 | . | . | CASSFYICRALRADEQFF
. | TRBJ1-5 | TRBV12-5 | many | TGTGCTAGTGGTTTGGGCAGCTTCAATCAGCCCCAGCATTTT | CASGLGSFNQPQHF
. | TRBJ2-3 | TRBV10-3 | . | TGTGCCATCAGTGAGTCAGCAGATACGCAGTATTTT | CAISESADTQYF
. | TRBJ2-1 | TRBV7-2 | . | TGTGCCAGCAGCTTTCTCAGGACGGGAGTGGGGTACAATGAGCAGTTCTTC | CASSFLRTGVGYNEQFF
TRBD1 | TRBJ2-7 | TRBV11-3 | many | TGTGCCAGCAGCTCGAGACAGGGGGCGGCTGGCGAGCAGTACTTC | CASSSRQGAAGEQYF
. | TRBJ2-2 | TRBV30 | . | TGTGCCTGGAGTGTACCCGGCCCGGAGCTGTTTTTT | CAWSVPGPELFF
. | TRBJ2-7 | TRBV2 | . | TGTGCCAGCAGTTACACAGTGGGCTCCTACGAGCAGTACTTC | CASSYTVGSYEQYF
TRBD1 | TRBJ2-3 | TRBV11-1 | . | TGTGTCAGCAGCGGAGCCCGGGACAGGGATCATGGAAGGGACATAGATACGCAGTATTTT | CVSSGARDRDHGRDIDTQYF
. | TRBJ2-1 | TRBV10-3 | medium-sized | TGTGCCATCAGTGACCTCGATTGGGGTGAGCAGTTCTTC | CAISDLDWGEQFF
TRBD2 | TRBJ2-4 | TRBV14 | many | TGTGCCAGCAGCCCGACGACTAGCGGGAAGTTAAAAAACATTCAGTACTTC | CASSPTTSGKLKNIQYF
TRBD1 | TRBJ1-6 | TRBV5-8 | many | TGTGCCAGCAGCTTTAAGTCCTCCGGGACAGGGATTAATTCACCCCTCCACTTT | CASSFKSSGTGINSPLHF
. | TRBJ1-4 | TRBV19 | medium-sized | TGTGCCAGTAGCTCCGGACGGATTATCGCAACTAATGAAAAACTGTTTTTT | CASSSGRIIATNEKLFF
. | TRBJ1-5 | TRBV20-1 | medium-sized | TGCAGTGCTAGAGGGGCCTTCAATCAGCCCCAGCATTTT | CSARGAFNQPQHF
. | TRBJ1-1 | TRBV2 | . | TGTGCCAGCAGTGCGGAGGCAGTCATGAACACTGAAGCTTTCTTT | CASSAEAVMNTEAFF
. | TRBJ1-4 | TRBV9 | medium-sized | TGTGCCAGCAGCCCCCGAGGAGGACCTAATGAAAAACTGTTTTTT | CASSPRGGPNEKLFF
. | TRBJ1-2 | TRBV19 | many | TGTGCCAGTAGTATCACAGGGTGGGGCGATGGCTACACCTTC | CASSITGWGDGYTF
TRBD2 | TRBJ2-1 | TRBV11-3 | . | TGTGCCAGCAGTTCGAGGACAAGCGGGAGGTCCTACAATGGGCAGTTCTTC | CASSSRTSGRSYNGQFF
TRBD2 | TRBJ2-5 | TRBV2 | medium-sized | TGTGCCAGCAGGCTTCTAGCGGGAGTTTGGCAAGAGACCCAGTACTTC | CASRLLAGVWQETQYF
TRBD2 | TRBJ2-7 | TRBV7-2 | . | TGTGCCAGCAGCAAGACTAGCGGGAGCGACGAGCAGTACTTC | CASSKTSGSDEQYF
TRBD2 | TRBJ2-1 | TRBV2 | . | TGTGCCAGCAGCAAAGGACTAGCGGGAGGTGTCCATGAGCAGTTCTTC | CASSKGLAGGVHEQFF
. | TRBJ2-5 | TRBV7-9 | many | TGTGCCAGCAGCTTAGACGCAAACCAAGAGACCCAGTACTTC | CASSLDANQETQYF
. | TRBJ1-1 | TRBV9 | . | TGTGCCAGCAGCACCGGGACTGAAGCTTTCTTT | CASSTGTEAFF
. | TRBJ1-3 | TRBV9 | many | TGTGCCAGCAGCCCCGGTCAGCAGAGCTCTGGAAACACCATATATTTT | CASSPGQQSSGNTIYF
. | TRBJ1-6 | TRBV9 | . | TGTGCCAGCAGCGTATTTTTCCCCCTCCACTTT | CASSVFFPLHF
. | TRBJ1-2 | TRBV7-2 | . | TGTGCCGGCAGCTTAGCGGTCGGGGGTGTGGGAACCTTC | CAGSLAVGGVGTF
. | TRBJ2-1 | TRBV12-3/TRBV12-4 | many | TGTGCCAGCCTGTATTCCGGATATGAGCAGTTCTTC | CASLYSGYEQFF
. | TRBJ2-7 | TRBV6-1 | few | TGTGCCAGCAGACTAGACAGCTCTGGGGCCAACGAGCAGTACTTC | CASRLDSSGANEQYF
. | TRBJ1-1 | TRBV6-5 | many | TGTGCCAGCAGTTCTGTGGGGGCTGAAGCTTTCTTT | CASSSVGAEAFF
. | TRBJ2-5 | TRBV20-1 | . | TGCAGTGCTAGAGATGTAAAGACCGGACAAGAGACCCAGTACTTC | CSARDVKTGQETQYF